This T cell receptor beta chain was found in a study of cytomegalovirus exposure and HLA in healthy donors. Researchers ran the PCR with 60 Vbeta and 13 Jbeta primers. The repertoire was sequenced with immunoSEQ multiplex PCR; TCRdb's copy has only in-frame clones and lacks some. The repertoire has about 77,000 clones, over 60% of them found once; the top ten carry around 4.8%. Turning to this clone: Its cognate antigen is unknown.

Findings of the study overall: Per a later analysis, HLA-associated TCR beta chains showed more clonal expansion than other, equally common TCR beta chains. Later analysis demonstrated an association between a missense DCLRE1C variant and TCR beta V- and J-gene trimming. As was reported, the HLA-A and HLA-B alleles of most subjects were accurately predicted from TCR beta sequences. Sequencing likely produced, as an artifact, a cluster of highly shared sequence variants.

This CDR3 is 16 amino acids long. Germline V CDR1 and CDR2: LGHNA, YSLEER. V shed 5 bases, J shed 2 bases, and the junction held 8 bases outside the gene matches. The sequence was obtained from a man in his forties or fifties in good health and CMV-seronegative. The chain couples TRBV4-3 to TRBJ2-3, with 9 nucleotides matching TRBD2. Sequences were obtained from PBMCs. DNA of the CDR3: TGCGCCAGCAGCTCCCGAGCGGGAGGCTACACAGATACGCAGTATTTT. This translates into CASSSRAGGYTDTQYF.